The 10 T cell receptor beta chains given below trace back to one sample, sequenced in a study of beta chain features in type 1 diabetes. The antigens for these receptors are not known. Notes on the study in general: TCRB CDR3s from Type 1 diabetes patients were moderately but significantly shorter in all four CD4+ subsets.

The whole isolated RNA underwent reverse transcription, so sequencing captured expressed TCRB transcripts. Repertoires were generated with immunoSEQ multiplex PCR, while TCRdb's copy carries only in-frame clones and drops some. The sample yields around 240,000 clones, more than 15% seen once. The sample taken for sequencing was naive CD4+ T cells from blood. The receptors shown here come from a man in his thirties or forties with type 1 diabetes.

This clone was counted a few times. The chain couples TRBV9 to TRBJ1-1; D ambiguous. The CDR3 consists of 16 residues. The germline gives CDR1 SGDLS, CDR2 YYNGEE. Trimming cost V 3 bases and J 1 base, with 16 bases left between them. CDR3 DNA: TGTGCCAGCAGCGCCACCTCAGAATCGCGGAACACTGAAGCTTTCTTT. It yields the protein CASSATSESRNTEAFF.

The table lists this clone with a few counts. The V and J genes are TRBV29-1 and TRBJ2-1; D gene unclear. Germline values: CDR1 SQVTM, CDR2 ANQGSEA. The germline V and J ends were trimmed by 3 bases and 0 bases, with 9 bases remaining between them. The CDR3 is 14 residues long. CDR3 nucleotide sequence: TGCAGCGTTGAGTGGCAGACCTCCTACAATGAGCAGTTCTTC. Translated: CSVEWQTSYNEQFF.

This clone was found a few times. V is TRBV30 and J is TRBJ1-5, with D possibly matching TRBD1 (6 bases). Germline lookup yields CDR1 GTSNPN and CDR2 SVGIG (reference sequence). V was trimmed by 0 bases and J by 3 bases, leaving 9 bases between them. CDR3 length equals 14 residues. CDR3 bases: TGTGCCTGGAGTGTAGGACAGTTCAATCAGCCCCAGCATTTT. Its protein is CAWSVGQFNQPQHF.

Only a few counts were recorded for this clone. The rearrangement joins TRBV28 to TRBJ1-3; D is uncertain. The CDR3 loop spans 13 amino acids. Trimming left V 5 bases short and J 0 bases short, with 5 bases between. CDR1 and CDR2 (germline): MDHEN, SYDVKM. This CDR3 is CASSVGSGNTIYF. The DNA for the CDR3 is TGTGCCAGCAGTGTTGGCTCTGGAAACACCATATATTTT.

In this sample, this clone turned up a few times. This chain joins TRBV25-1 and TRBJ2-2; 11 positions match TRBD1. Germline V CDR1 and CDR2: MGHDK, SYGVNS. V was clipped by 6 bases and J by 3 bases; unmatched bases: 3. CDR3 length equals 15 residues. The DNA of the CDR3 is TGTGCCAGCAGGGACAGGGGGCCGGACACCGGGGAGCTGTTTTTT. Translating it yields CASRDRGPDTGELFF.

This chain joins TRBV27 and TRBJ2-5, with D possibly matching TRBD1 (6 bases). The germline gives CDR1 MNHEY, CDR2 SMNVEV (reference sequence). V was pared by 6 bases and J by 5 bases, with 13 bases between. CDR3 length: 13 amino acids. CDR3 in DNA: TGTGCCAGCAGGACTACAGGGTATGAGACCCAGTACTTC. This encodes CASRTTGYETQYF.

This clone has more than one count but fewer than ten. V is TRBV28 and J is TRBJ2-5; D gene unclear. The V end lost 6 bases, the J end lost 5 bases, and 13 bases lay between the germline ends. The CDR3 consists of 13 residues. Germline V lookup: CDR1 MDHEN, CDR2 SYDVKM. The CDR3 DNA follows: TGTGCCAGCAGGACCCCCGGGCCTGAGACCCAGTACTTC. This gives the protein CASRTPGPETQYF.

V is TRBV5-1 and J is TRBJ2-3, with 8 bases identical to TRBD1. This CDR3 contains 14 residues. The trim removed 4 bases at V and 3 bases at J, leaving 4 bases unmatched. Germline-derived CDR1 and CDR2 are SGHRS and YFSETQ. This chain's CDR3 is CASSMRDRTDTQYF. CDR3 DNA: TGCGCCAGCAGCATGCGGGACAGGACAGATACGCAGTATTTT.

This clone was seen a few times. The rearrangement uses TRBV29-1 and TRBJ1-1, with 9 bases identical to TRBD1. Germline lookup yields CDR1 SQVTM and CDR2 ANQGSEA. The CDR3 length is 14 residues. J lost 5 bases, V lost 5 bases, and 9 bases had no gene match. This CDR3 reads CSVKLMTGGTEAFF. The CDR3, as DNA: TGCAGCGTTAAACTGATGACAGGGGGGACTGAAGCTTTCTTT.

A few counts support this clone. The chain carries TRBV7-8 and TRBJ2-3; 8 positions agree with TRBD1. CDR1 and CDR2 from the germline V gene are SGHVS and FQNEAQ. The V and J ends lost 3 bases and 1 base, in that order; junction bases with no gene match: 6. There are 16 residues in the CDR3. The CDR3 sequence is CASSLDRARGTDTQYF. In nucleotides, the CDR3 is TGTGCCAGCAGCTTGGACAGGGCAAGAGGCACAGATACGCAGTATTTT.